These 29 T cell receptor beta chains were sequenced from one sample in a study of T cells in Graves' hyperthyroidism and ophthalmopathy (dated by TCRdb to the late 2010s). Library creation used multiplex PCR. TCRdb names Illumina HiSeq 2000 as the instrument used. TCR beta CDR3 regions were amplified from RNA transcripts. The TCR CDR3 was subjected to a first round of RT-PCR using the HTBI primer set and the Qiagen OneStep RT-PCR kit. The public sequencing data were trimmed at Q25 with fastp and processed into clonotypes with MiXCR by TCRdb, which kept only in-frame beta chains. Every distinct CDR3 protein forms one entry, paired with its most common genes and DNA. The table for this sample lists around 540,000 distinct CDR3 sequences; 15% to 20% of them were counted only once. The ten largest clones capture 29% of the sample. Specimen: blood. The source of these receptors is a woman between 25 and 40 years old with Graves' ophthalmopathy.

The CDR3 DNA is TGTGCCAGCAGCGACAGGGGGTTCTACGAGCAGTACTTC. This codes for CASSDRGFYEQYF. The J gene is TRBJ2-7, the V gene TRBV6-1; 9 nucleotides align to TRBD1. Germline assignment: CDR1 MNHNS and CDR2 SASEGT. The V and J ends lost 6 bases and 3 bases, in that order; junction bases with no gene match: 3. The CDR3 sequence is 13 residues long.

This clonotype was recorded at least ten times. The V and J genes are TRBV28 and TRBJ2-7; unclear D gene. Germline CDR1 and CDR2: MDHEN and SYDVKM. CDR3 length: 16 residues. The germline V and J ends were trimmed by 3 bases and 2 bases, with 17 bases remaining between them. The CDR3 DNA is TGTGCCAGCAGTTTGGGGTATGGTCGGGTCGCCTACGAGCAGTACTTC. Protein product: CASSLGYGRVAYEQYF.

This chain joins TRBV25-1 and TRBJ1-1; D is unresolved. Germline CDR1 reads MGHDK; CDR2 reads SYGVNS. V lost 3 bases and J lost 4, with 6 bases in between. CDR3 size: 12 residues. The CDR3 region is CASSDFATEAFF. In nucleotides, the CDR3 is TGTGCCAGCAGTGACTTCGCCACTGAAGCTTTCTTT.

CDR3 sequence (DNA): TGTGCCAGCAGCTTAGGGATGGGGACTAGCGGGATCACAGATACGCAGTATTTT. Translating it yields CASSLGMGTSGITDTQYF. V usage is TRBV7-9 and J usage is TRBJ2-3; 13 bases fit TRBD2. The CDR3 has 18 residues. Germline assignment: CDR1 SEHNR and CDR2 FQNEAQ (reference sequence). The junction had 6 bases not matched to a gene; V was cut back by 1 base and J by 2 bases.

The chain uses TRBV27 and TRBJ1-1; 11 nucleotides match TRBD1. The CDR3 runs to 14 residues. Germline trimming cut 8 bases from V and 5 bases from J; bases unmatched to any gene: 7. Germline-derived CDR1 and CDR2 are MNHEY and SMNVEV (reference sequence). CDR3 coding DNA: TGTGCCAGCTCCACCAGGGACAGGGGGACTGAAGCTTTCTTT. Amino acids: CASSTRDRGTEAFF.

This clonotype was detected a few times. The CDR3 nucleotides read TGTGCCAGCAGTTACTTTTTAGCGGGAGGGAGGAATGAGCAGTTCTTC. Translated, it gives CASSYFLAGGRNEQFF. The V gene is TRBV6-5, the J gene TRBJ2-1; 11 bases align to TRBD2. Per germline, CDR1 MNHEY and CDR2 SVGAGI. Trimming took 1 base from V and 7 from J; bases not matched to a gene: 6. The CDR3 sequence is 16 residues long.

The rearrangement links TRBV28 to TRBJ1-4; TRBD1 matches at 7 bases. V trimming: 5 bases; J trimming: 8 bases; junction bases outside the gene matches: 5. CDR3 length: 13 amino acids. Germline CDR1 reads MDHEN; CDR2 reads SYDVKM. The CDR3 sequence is CASSQTGSEKLFF. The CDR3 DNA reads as TGTGCCAGCAGTCAGACAGGGAGCGAAAAACTGTTTTTT.

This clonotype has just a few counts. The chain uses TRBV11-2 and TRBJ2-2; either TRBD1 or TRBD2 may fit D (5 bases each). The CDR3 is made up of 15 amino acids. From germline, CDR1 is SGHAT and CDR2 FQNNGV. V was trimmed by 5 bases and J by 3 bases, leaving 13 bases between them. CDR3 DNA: TGTGCCAGCAGCCCAACCGGGACCTACACCGGGGAGCTGTTTTTT. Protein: CASSPTGTYTGELFF.

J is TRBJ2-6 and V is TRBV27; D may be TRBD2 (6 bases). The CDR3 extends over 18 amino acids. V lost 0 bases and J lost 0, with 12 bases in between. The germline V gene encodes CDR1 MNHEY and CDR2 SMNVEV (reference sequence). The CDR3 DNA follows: TGTGCCAGCAGTTTATCCGGGAGTGGGTACTCTGGGGCCAACGTCCTGACTTTC. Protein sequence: CASSLSGSGYSGANVLTF.

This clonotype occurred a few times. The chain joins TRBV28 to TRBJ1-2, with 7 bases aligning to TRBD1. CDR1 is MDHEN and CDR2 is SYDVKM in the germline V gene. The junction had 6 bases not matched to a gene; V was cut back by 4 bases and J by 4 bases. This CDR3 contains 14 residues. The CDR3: CASSSGQLSYGYTF. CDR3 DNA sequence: TGTGCCAGCAGTTCGGGACAGTTAAGCTATGGCTACACCTTC.

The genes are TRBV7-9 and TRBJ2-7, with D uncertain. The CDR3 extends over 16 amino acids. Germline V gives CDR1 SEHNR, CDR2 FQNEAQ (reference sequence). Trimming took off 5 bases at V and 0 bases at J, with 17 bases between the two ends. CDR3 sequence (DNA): TGTGCCAGCAGCCCGACATCGGGCCGGACCTCCTACGAGCAGTACTTC. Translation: CASSPTSGRTSYEQYF.

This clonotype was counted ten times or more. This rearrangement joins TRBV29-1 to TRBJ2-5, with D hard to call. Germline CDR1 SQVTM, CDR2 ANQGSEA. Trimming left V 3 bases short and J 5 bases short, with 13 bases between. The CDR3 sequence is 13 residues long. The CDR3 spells CSVDPTPPETQYF. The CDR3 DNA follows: TGCAGCGTTGATCCCACACCTCCTGAGACCCAGTACTTC.

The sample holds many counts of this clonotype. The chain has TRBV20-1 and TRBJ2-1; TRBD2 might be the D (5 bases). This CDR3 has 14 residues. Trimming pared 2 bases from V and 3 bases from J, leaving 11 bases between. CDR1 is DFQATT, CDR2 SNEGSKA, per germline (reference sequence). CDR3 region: CSARSGKGYNEQFF. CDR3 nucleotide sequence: TGCAGTGCTAGATCCGGGAAGGGCTACAATGAGCAGTTCTTC.

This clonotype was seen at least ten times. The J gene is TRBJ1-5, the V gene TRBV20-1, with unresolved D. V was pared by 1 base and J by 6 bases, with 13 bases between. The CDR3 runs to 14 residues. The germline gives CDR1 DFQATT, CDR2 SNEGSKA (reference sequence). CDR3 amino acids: CSARVGGSVQPQHF. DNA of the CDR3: TGCAGTGCTAGAGTCGGCGGCTCAGTTCAGCCCCAGCATTTT.

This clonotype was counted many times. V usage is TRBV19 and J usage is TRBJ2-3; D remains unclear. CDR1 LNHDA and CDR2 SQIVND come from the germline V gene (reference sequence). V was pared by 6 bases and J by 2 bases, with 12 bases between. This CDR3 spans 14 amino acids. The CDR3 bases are TGTGCCAGTAGCCTTGAGCGTGTCACAGATACGCAGTATTTT. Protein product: CASSLERVTDTQYF.

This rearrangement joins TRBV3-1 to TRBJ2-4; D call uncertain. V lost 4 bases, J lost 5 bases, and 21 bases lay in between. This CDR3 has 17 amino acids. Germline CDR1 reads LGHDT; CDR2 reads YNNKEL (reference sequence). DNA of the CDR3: TGTGCCAGCAGCCCTCCAGACACGGTTGAATTTGAAAACATTCAGTACTTC. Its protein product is CASSPPDTVEFENIQYF. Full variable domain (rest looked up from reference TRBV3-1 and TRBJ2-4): DTAVSQTPKYLVTQMGNDKSIKCEQNLGHDTMYWYKQDSKKFLKIMFSYNNKELIINETVPNRFSPKSPDKAHLNLHINSLELGDSAVYFCASSPPDTVEFENIQYFGAGTRLSVL.

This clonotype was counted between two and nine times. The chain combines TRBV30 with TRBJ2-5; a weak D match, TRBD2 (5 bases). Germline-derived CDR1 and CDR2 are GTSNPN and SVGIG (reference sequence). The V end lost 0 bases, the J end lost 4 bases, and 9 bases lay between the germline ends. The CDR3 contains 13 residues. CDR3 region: CAWSVDYRETQYF. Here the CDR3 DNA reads TGTGCCTGGAGTGTAGACTACCGAGAGACCCAGTACTTC.

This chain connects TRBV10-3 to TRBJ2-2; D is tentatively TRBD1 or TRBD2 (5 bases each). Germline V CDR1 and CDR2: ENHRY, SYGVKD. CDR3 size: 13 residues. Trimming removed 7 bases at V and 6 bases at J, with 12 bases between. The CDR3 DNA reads TGTGCCATCATGGGGGATTCCGCCGGGGAGCTGTTTTTT. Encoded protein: CAIMGDSAGELFF.

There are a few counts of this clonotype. Here the CDR3 DNA reads TGTGCCAGCAGTCTGCCCCGCCGGTTAAGCTCCTACAATGAGCAGTTCTTC. This encodes CASSLPRRLSSYNEQFF. V usage is TRBV12-3 or TRBV12-4 and J usage is TRBJ2-1; D ambiguous. The V gene lost 5 bases and the J gene lost 0 bases, with 17 bases spanning the gap. The CDR3 extends over 17 amino acids.

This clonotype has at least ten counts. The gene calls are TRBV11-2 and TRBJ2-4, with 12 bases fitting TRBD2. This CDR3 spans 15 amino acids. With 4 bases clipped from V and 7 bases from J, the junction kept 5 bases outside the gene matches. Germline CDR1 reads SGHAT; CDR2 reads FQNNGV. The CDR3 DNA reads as TGTGCCAGCAGCTCTCCCGGGACTAGCGGGAACATTCAGTACTTC. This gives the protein CASSSPGTSGNIQYF.

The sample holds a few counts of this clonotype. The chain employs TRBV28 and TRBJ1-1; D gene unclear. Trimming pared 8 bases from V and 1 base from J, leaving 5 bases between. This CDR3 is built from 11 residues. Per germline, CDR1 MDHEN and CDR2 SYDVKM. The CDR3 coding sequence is TGTGCCAGCGGGCCGAACACTGAAGCTTTCTTT. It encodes CASGPNTEAFF. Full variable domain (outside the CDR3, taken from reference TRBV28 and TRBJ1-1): DVKVTQSSRYLVKRTGEKVFLECVQDMDHENMFWYRQDPGLGLRLIYFSYDVKMKEKGDIPEGYSVSREKKERFSLILESASTNQTSMYLCASGPNTEAFFGQGTRLTVV.

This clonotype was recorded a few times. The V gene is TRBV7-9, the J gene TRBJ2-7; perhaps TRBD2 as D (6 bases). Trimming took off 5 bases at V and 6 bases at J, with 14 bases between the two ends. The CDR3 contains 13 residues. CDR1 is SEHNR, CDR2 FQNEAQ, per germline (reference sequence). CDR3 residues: CASSQQEGSEQYF. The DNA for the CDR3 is TGTGCCAGCAGCCAACAGGAGGGCTCCGAGCAGTACTTC. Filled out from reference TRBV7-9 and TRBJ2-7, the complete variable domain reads DTGVSQNPRHKITKRGQNVTFRCDPISEHNRLYWYRQTLGQGPEFLTYFQNEAQLEKSRLLSDRFSAERPKGSFSTLEIQRTEQGDSAMYLCASSQQEGSEQYFGPGTRLTVT.

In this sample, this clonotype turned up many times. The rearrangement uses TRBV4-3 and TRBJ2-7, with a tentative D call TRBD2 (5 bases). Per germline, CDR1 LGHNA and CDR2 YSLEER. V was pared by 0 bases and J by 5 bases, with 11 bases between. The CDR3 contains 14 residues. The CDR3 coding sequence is TGCGCCAGCAGCCAAGAGTGGGGAGCCAACGAGCAGTACTTC. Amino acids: CASSQEWGANEQYF.

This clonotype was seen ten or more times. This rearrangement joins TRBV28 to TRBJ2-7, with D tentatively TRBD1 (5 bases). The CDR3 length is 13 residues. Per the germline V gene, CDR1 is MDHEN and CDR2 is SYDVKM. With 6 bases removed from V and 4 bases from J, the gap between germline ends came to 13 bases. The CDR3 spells CASSAGREYEQYF. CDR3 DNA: TGTGCCAGCAGCGCAGGGCGAGAGTACGAGCAGTACTTC.

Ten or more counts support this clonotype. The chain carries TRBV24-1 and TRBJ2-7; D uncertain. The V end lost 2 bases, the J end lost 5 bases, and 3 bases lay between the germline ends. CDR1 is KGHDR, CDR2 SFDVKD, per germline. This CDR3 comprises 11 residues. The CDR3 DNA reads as TGTGCCACCAGTGATTCCCACGAGCAGTACTTC. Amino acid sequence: CATSDSHEQYF.

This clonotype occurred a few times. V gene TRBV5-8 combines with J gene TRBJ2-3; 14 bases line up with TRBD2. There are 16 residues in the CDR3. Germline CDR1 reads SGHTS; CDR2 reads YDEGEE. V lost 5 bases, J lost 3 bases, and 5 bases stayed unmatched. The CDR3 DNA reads TGTGCCAGCAGAACCGGGACTAGCGGGAGAACAGATACGCAGTATTTT. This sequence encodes CASRTGTSGRTDTQYF.

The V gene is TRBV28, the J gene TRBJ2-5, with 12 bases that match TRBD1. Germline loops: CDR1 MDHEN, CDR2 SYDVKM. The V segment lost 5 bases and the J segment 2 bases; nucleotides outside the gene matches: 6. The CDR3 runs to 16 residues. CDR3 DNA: TGTGCCAGCAGTCCAGGGACAGGGGGCCCTCAAGAGACCCAGTACTTC. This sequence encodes CASSPGTGGPQETQYF.

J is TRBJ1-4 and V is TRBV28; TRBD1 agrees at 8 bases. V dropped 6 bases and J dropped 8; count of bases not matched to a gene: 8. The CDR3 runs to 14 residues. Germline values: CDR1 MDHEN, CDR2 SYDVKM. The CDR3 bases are TGTGCCAGCAGCATCGACAGGGGCCAAGAAAAACTGTTTTTT. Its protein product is CASSIDRGQEKLFF.

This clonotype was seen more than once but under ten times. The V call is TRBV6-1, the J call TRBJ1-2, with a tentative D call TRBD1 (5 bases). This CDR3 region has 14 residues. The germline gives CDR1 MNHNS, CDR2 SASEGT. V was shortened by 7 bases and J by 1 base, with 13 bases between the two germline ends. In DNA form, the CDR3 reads TGTGCCAGCAAAAAAGAAGGGGTTAACTATGGCTACACCTTC. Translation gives CASKKEGVNYGYTF.